A single T cell receptor (beta chain) is shown here with its context. The record originates from a study of cytomegalovirus exposure and HLA in healthy donors. There are 12 residues in the CDR3. Germline assignment: CDR1 MDHEN and CDR2 SYDVKM. V was cut by 4 bases and J by 3 bases, with 7 bases left in between. The PCR used 60 Vbeta and 13 Jbeta primers. Assay: immunoSEQ multiplex PCR; the TCRdb copy retains only in-frame clones and omits some. The sample gives under 150,000 clones, about 78% of which show up once; approximately 2.8% is in the top ten. The chain has TRBV28 and TRBJ2-7; D unresolved. The material sequenced was PBMCs. This TCR derives from a male donor in good health and CMV-seronegative. The CDR3, as DNA: TGTGCCAGCAGTTCCCCGGTCTACGAGCAGTACTTC. As protein: CASSSPVYEQYF.